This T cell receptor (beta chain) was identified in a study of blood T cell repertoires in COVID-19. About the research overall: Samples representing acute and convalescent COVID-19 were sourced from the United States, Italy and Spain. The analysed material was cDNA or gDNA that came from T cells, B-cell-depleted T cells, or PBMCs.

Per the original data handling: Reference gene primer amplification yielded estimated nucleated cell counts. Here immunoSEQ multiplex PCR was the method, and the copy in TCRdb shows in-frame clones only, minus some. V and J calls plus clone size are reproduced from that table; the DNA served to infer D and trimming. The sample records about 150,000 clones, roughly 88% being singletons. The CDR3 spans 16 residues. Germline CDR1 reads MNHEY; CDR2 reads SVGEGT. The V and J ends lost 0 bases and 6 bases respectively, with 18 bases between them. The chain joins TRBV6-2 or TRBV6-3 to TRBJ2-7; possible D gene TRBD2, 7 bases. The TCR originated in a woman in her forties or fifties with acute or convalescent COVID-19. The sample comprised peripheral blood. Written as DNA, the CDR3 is TGTGCCAGCAGTTACTCCATCTTTGGGGGGGCCATCGAGCAGTACTTC. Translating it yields CASSYSIFGGAIEQYF.